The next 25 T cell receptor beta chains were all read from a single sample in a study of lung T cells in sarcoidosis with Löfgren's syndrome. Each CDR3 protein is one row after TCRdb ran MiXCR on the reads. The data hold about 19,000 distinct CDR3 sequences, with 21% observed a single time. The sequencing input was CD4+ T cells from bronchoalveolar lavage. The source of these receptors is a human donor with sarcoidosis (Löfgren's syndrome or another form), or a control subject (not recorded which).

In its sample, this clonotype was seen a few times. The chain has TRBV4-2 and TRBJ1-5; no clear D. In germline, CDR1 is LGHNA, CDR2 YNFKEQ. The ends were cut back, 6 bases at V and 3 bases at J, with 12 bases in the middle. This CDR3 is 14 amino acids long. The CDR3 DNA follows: TGTGCCAGCAGTCTCGACGGCCCCAATCAGCCCCAGCATTTT. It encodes CASSLDGPNQPQHF.

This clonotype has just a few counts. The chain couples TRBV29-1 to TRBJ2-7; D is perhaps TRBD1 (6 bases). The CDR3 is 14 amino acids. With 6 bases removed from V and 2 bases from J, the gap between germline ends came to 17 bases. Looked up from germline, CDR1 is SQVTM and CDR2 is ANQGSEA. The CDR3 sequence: CSVTSWDKPYEQYF. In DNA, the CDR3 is TGCAGCGTAACCAGCTGGGACAAGCCCTACGAGCAGTACTTC.

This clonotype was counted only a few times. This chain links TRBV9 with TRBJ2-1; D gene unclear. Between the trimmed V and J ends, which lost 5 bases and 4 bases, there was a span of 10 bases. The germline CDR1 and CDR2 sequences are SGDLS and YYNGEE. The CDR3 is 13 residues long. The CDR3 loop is CASSQGRYNEQFF. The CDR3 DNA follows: TGTGCCAGCAGTCAAGGACGGTACAATGAGCAGTTCTTC.

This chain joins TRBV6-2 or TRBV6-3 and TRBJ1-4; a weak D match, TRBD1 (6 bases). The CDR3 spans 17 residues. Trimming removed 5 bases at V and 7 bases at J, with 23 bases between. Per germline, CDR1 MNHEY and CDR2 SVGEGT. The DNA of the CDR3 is TGTGCCAGCAGTCCCCGCCAGGGGCTGCAAAGGAGTGAAAAACTGTTTTTT. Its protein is CASSPRQGLQRSEKLFF.

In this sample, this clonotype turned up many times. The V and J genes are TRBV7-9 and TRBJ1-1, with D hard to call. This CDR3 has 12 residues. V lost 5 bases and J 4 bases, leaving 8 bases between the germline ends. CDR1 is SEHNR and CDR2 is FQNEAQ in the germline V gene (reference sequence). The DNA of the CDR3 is TGTGCCAGCAGCCGCATAGGCACTGAAGCTTTCTTT. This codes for CASSRIGTEAFF.

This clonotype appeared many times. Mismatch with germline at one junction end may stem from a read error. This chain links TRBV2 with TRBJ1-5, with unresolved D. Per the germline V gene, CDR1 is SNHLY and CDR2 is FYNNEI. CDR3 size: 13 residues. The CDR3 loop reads CASSDLGNQPQHF. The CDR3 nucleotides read TGTGCCAGCAGTGATTTGGGAAATCAACCCCAGCATTTT.

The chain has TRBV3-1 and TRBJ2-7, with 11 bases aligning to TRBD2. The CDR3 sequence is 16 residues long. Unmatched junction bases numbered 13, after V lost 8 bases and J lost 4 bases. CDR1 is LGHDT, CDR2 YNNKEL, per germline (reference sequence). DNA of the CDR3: TGTGCCAGCGGAATCTTACCGGGACTAGCGGTTTACGAGCAGTACTTC. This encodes CASGILPGLAVYEQYF.

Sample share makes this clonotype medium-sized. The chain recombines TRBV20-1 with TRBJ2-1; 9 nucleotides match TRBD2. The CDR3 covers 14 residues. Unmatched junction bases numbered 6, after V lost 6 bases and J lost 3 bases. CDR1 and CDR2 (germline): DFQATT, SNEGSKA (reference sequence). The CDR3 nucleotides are TGCAGTGCGCCAATAGCGGGAGTCTACAATGAGCAGTTCTTC. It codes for CSAPIAGVYNEQFF.

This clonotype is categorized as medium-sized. CDR3 protein: CASSSDRVTDTQYF. DNA for the CDR3: TGTGCCAGCAGTTCGGACAGGGTGACAGATACGCAGTATTTT. The chain recombines TRBV6-1 with TRBJ2-3; 8 bases fit TRBD1. CDR1 and CDR2 from the germline V gene are MNHNS and SASEGT. Trimming cost V 5 bases and J 3 bases; bases outside gene matches: 4. The CDR3 loop spans 14 amino acids.

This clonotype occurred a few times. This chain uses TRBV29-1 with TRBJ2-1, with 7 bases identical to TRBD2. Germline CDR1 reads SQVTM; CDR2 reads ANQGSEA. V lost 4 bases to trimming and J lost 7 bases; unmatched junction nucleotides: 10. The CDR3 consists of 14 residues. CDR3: CSVVPPGGVNEQFF. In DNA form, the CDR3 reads TGCAGCGTTGTTCCCCCGGGAGGAGTGAATGAGCAGTTCTTC.

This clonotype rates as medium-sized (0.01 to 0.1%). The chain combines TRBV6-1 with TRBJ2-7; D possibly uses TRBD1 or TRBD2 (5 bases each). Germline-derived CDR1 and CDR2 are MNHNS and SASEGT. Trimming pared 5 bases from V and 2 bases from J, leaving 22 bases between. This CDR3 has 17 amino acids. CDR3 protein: CASSRRSFLDSAYEQYF. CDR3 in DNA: TGTGCCAGCAGTCGGAGGAGTTTCCTAGACAGCGCCTACGAGCAGTACTTC.

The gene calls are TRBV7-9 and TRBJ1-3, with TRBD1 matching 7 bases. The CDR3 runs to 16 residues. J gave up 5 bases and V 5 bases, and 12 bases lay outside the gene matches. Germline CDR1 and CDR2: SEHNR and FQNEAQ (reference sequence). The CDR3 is CASSPEGQTGRNTIYF. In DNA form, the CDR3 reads TGTGCCAGCAGCCCGGAGGGCCAGACAGGGAGAAACACCATATATTTT.

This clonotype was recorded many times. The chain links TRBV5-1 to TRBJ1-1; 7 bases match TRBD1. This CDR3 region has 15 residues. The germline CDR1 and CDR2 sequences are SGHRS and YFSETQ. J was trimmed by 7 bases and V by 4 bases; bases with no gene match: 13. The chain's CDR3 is CASSPGGIKTIEAFF. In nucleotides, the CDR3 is TGCGCCAGCAGCCCAGGGGGTATAAAGACTATTGAAGCTTTCTTT.

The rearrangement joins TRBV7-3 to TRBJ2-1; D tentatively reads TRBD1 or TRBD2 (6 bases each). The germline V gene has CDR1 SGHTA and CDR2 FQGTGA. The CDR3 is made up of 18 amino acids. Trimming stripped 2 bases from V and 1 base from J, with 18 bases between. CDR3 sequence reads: CASSLAAGGSFSYNEQFF. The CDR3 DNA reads TGTGCCAGCAGCTTAGCGGCCGGGGGCTCCTTTTCCTACAATGAGCAGTTCTTC.

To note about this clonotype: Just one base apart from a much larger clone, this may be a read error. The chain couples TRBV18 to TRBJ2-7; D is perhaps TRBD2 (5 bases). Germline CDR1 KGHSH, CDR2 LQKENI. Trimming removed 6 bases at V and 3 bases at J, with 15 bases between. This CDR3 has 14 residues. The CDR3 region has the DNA TGTGCCAGCTCTCATAAGGACGGGGACTACGAGCAGTACTTC. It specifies CASSHKDGDYEQYF.

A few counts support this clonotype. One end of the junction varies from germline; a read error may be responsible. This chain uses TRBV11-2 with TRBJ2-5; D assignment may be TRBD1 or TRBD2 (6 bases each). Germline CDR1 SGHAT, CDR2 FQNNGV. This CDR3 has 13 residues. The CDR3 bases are TGTGCCAGCAGCTTGCCCGGGGGCGAGACCCAGCACTTC. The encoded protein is CASSLPGGETQHF.

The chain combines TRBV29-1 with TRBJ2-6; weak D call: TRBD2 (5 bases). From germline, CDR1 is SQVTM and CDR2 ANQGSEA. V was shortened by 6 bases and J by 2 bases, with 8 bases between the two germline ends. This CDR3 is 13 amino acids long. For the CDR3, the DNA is TGCAGCGTCCGGAGGCCTGGGGCCAACGTCCTGACTTTC. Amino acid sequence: CSVRRPGANVLTF. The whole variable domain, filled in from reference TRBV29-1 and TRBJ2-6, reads SAVISQKPSRDICQRGTSLTIQCQVDSQVTMMFWYRQQPGQSLTLIATANQGSEATYESGFVIDKFPISRPNLTFSTLTVSNMSPEDSSIYLCSVRRPGANVLTFGAGSRLTVL.

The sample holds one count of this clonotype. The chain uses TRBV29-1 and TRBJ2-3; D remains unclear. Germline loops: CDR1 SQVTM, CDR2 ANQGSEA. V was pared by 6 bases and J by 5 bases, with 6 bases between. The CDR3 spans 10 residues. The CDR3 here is CSVVRDTQYF. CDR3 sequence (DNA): TGCAGCGTCGTGAGAGATACGCAGTATTTT.

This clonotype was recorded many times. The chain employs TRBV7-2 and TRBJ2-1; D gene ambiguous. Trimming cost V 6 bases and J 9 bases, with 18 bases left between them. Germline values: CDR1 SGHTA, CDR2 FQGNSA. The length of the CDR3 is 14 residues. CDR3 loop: CASRPTPSRGEQFF. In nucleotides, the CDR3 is TGTGCCAGCAGACCGACACCCTCTAGAGGTGAGCAGTTCTTC. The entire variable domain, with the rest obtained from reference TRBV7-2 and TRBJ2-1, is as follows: GAGVSQSPSNKVTEKGKDVELRCDPISGHTALYWYRQSLGQGLEFLIYFQGNSAPDKSGLPSDRFSAERTGGSVSTLTIQRTQQEDSAVYLCASRPTPSRGEQFFGPGTRLTVL.

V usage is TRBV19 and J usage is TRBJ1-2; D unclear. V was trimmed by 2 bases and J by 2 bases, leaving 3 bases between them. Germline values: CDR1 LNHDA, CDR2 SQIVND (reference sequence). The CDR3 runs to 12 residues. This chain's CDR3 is CASSIRNYGYTF. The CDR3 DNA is TGTGCCAGTAGTATACGGAACTATGGCTACACCTTC.

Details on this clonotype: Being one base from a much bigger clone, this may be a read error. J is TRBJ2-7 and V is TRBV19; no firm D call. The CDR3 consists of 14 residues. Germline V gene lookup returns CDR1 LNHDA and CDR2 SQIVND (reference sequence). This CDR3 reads CASSPVLARREQCF. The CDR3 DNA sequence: TGTGCCAGTAGCCCAGTCTTGGCACGGCGTGAGCAGTGCTTC.

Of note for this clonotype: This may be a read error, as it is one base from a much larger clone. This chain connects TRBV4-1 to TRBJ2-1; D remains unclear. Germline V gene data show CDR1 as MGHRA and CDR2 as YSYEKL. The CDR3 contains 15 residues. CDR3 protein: CASSHPASSHNEQFF. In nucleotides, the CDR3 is TGCGCCAGCAGCCACCCAGCCTCCTCCCACAATGAGCAGTTCTTC.

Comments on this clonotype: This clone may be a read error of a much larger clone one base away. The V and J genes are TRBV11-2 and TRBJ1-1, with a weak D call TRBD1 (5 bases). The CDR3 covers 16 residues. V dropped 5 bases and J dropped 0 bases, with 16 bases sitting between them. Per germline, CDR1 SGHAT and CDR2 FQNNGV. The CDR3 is CASSQGRIYMNTEAFF. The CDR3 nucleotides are TGTGCCAGCAGCCAGGGCAGGATCTACATGAACACTGAAGCTTTCTTT.

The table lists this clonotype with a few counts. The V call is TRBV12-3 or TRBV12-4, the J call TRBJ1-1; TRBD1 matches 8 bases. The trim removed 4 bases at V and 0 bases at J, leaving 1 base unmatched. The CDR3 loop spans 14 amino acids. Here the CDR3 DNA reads TGTGCCAGCAGTTCGGACAGGGTGAACACTGAAGCTTTCTTT. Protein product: CASSSDRVNTEAFF.

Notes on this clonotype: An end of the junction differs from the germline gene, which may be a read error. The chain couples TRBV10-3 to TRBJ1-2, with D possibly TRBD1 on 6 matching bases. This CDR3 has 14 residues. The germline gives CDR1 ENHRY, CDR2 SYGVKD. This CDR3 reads CAINKAGENYGYAF. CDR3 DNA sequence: TGTGCCATCAATAAGGCAGGGGAGAACTATGGCTACGCCTTC.